This T cell receptor beta chain derives from a study of shared clonotypes between healthy human individuals (dated by TCRdb to the early 2020s). About the study as a whole: The cohort included three men and two women between 18 and 49 years of age. Libraries were prepared and TCR repertoires were sequenced by different laboratories using diverse techniques, in order to increase sequencing depth and limit assay-specific biases. To estimate repertoire size and how much clonotypes are shared between individuals, the study performed deep sequencing of blood TCR repertoires from about 5 healthy adults. Per donor, three plates each were used for CD4 naive and CD4 memory, two for CD8 naive, and one for CD8 memory. Each donor's leukapheresis produced roughly between roughly 0.9 and 8.9 billion PBMCs. Results and caveats for the whole study, not just this receptor: Because the study included a small number of donors, the genetic and exposure-history diversity represented was limited. Only blood was sampled, and tissue TCR repertoires likely differ from those in blood. Approximately 5% of naive CD4, 3.5% of naive CD8, about 2.5% of memory CD4, and about 0.4% of memory CD8 clonotypes were shared across several donors. Incomplete sequencing was indicated by rarefaction of sorted-subset datasets, despite the large sequencing depth. Based on pairwise subsampling, the degree of clonotype sharing among donors was expected to be affected by sequencing depth. Larger estimated clonotype richness was generally found for naive subsets than for memory subsets. Clonotypes shared by all four sorted-subset donors showed higher generation probabilities than non-shared clonotypes.

The germline V gene (reference sequence) gives CDR1 as GTSNPN and CDR2 as SVGIG. V is cut by 6 bases and J by 0 bases, and the space between the germline ends is 12 bases. The CDR3 runs 14 residues from the cysteine to the phenylalanine. This entry keeps only the CDR3 DNA: 42 bases, framed from base 1. The donors were healthy, HIV-negative adults who had no recently reported acute infections or vaccinations. Every donor was a Caucasian adult residing in Nashville, Tennessee, USA. CD4+ T cells were enriched by magnetic negative selection; naive cells were then positively selected on CD45RA, and the negative fraction formed the memory subset. Blood was obtained by leukapheresis, after which PBMCs were separated by Ficoll-Histopaque density gradient centrifugation and cryopreserved in liquid nitrogen vapor phase. Analytical flow cytometry was used to check the purity and quantity of every magnetically sorted T cell population. Genomic DNA was isolated from every sorted fraction and measured by UV absorbance on a Nanodrop 2000c.

Using the deep immunoSEQ assay, multiplex PCR amplified TCR CDR3 regions from genomic DNA. For each cell subset, the extracted genomic DNA was distributed evenly across all wells of several immunoSEQ 96-well plates, and each plate served as one replicate. For sorted subsets, roughly 200 ng of genomic DNA, equivalent to some 30,000 T cell genomes, went into each replicate PCR. Purified libraries were measured with a Qubit 3.0 fluorometer, size-checked on a Bioanalyzer 2100, and measured again with the KAPA Library Quantification kit. Every immunoSEQ 96-well plate was sequenced on a separate single-read 150-cycle Illumina NextSeq 550 flow cell. The authors' analysis ran thus. The immunoSEQ output contained only junctional sequences without quality scores, so filtering could not match that applied to full-length reads. Sequences were annotated with PyIR, a Python wrapper for IgBLAST v1.9, using IMGT germline references to assign V/J genes and CDR3. Reads with weak V/J assignments (E-value above 1e-6), missing CDR3, stop codons, out-of-frame junctions, or ambiguous translated residues were removed. V3J clonotypes were defined as sequences sharing the same inferred V gene, J gene, and CDR3 amino acid sequence. The percentage overlap between two repertoires was calculated by dividing the number of shared unique clonotypes by the size of the smaller repertoire. RTK rarefaction, the Chao1 estimator, and Recon v2.1 estimates of unobserved clonotypes were used to assess repertoire richness. For all TCRbeta clonotypes obtained by the gDNA method from a handful of donors, generation probabilities were computed with OLGA. TCRdb took this table from immuneACCESS and kept in-frame rearrangements with V and J called. Such tables lack part of the clones; where checked against another copy, unresolved V genes explain under half of the gap, and the rest is unexplained. The V and J calls and clone size come from that table; D and trimming were worked out from the DNA. Across this sample there are millions of clones, with over 85% seen only once. Jointly, the top ten make up 0.39% of the sample.

As for this clone: Its antigen is currently not known. Qualities for individual bases were not recorded, and no much larger clone is one base off.

This chain joins TRBV30 to TRBJ2-1, with the D gene too uncertain to name. Material: naive CD4+ T cells from PBMCs. What this sample's cell subset or site label stands for: CD45RA+ positively selected. The sequence was collected from a man aged 18 to 30 in good health. Some clones in this sample may be carry-over from other donors' samples. The DNA reads as follows: TGTGCCTGTGCAAGAGCGAGCTCCTACAATGAGCAGTTCTTC. Its protein is CACARASSYNEQFF.